The clone carrying this TCR beta chain was seen repeatedly, ten times or more. Its specificity is not known. Each CDR3 protein gets one entry after TCRdb re-called the reads with MiXCR. The table includes 69,000 or so distinct CDR3 sequences, around 27% detected once. The sample is drawn from a study of T cell repertoires in cytomegalovirus infection. Study background: Public TCR beta signatures indicated both CMV infection and matching HLA type.

This CDR3 is built from 14 residues. Trimming stripped 5 bases from V and 4 bases from J, with 12 bases between. The germline V gene encodes CDR1 SGHVS and CDR2 FQNEAQ. The V and J genes are TRBV7-8 and TRBJ2-1; D may be TRBD2 (5 bases). Sequenced here: CD8+ T cells from cultured PBMCs, sampled from culture after CMV antigen stimulation. The TCR sequence derives from a human donor in good health (CMV status not recorded). Some clones in this sample may be carry-over from other donors' samples. The CDR3 nucleotides are TGTGCCAGCAGCGGATGGGAGTATTACAATGAGCAGTTCTTC. This translates into CASSGWEYYNEQFF.